This T cell receptor beta chain was found in a study of vaccination effects on CD4 cells after COVID-19. Regarding the study as a whole: After vaccination, at late timepoints, clones induced by infection and by vaccine contracted markedly.

As to this clone: Its specificity is unknown.

At the end of less than 12 days of culture, CD4+ T cells were isolated. Sequencing was performed with immunoSEQ multiplex PCR; in TCRdb, only in-frame clones are kept and a portion is missing. The sample gives 30,000 to 40,000 clones, about 80% of which show up once; nearly 3% is in the top ten. Trimming took 1 base from V and 0 from J, leaving 17 bases between them. Looked up from germline, CDR1 is KGHSH and CDR2 is LQKENI. CDR3 length: 18 amino acids. The TCR sequence derives from a human donor who received a COVID-19 vaccine. Sequences were derived from CD4+ T cells from PBMCs cultured without peptide, sampled before COVID-19 vaccination. The chain couples TRBV18 to TRBJ2-3; D gene uncertain. For the CDR3, the DNA is TGTGCCAGCTCACCACGGGCTCAGCAAGACGCTAGCACAGATACGCAGTATTTT. Its translation: CASSPRAQQDASTDTQYF.